This T cell receptor (beta chain) derives from a study of blood T cell repertoires in COVID-19. Background on the study: The samples span acute and convalescent COVID-19 from the United States, Italy and Spain. PBMCs, B-cell-depleted T cells, or T cells were the source of the cDNA or gDNA that made up the material.

Authors' data handling: It was from reference gene primer amplification that nucleated cell counts were estimated. The method was immunoSEQ multiplex PCR; TCRdb's version includes in-frame clones alone and lacks a portion of them. That table furnishes V, J and clone size, whereas the DNA furnished D and trimming. The sample holds about 240,000 clones; 86% are singletons and the top ten take 6.2%. The V and J ends lost 2 bases and 2 bases respectively, with 10 bases between them. CDR3 size: 14 residues. CDR1 and CDR2 (germline): MNHEY, SVGAGI. Sequencing input: peripheral blood. This sequence was found in a man in his sixties with acute or convalescent COVID-19. This chain links TRBV6-5 with TRBJ2-7; D might be TRBD1 (6 bases). The CDR3 DNA sequence: TGTGCCAGCAGTTACAGGGGGAGAACCTACGAGCAGTACTTC. Amino acids: CASSYRGRTYEQYF.